The source of this TCR beta chain is a study of blood T cell repertoires in COVID-19. The CDR3 is 14 residues long. V was pared by 1 base and J by 7 bases, with 3 bases of the junction left unmatched. Germline V gene sequence: CDR1 LGHDT, CDR2 YNNKEL (reference sequence). This table comes from immunoSEQ multiplex PCR, and its TCRdb copy is limited to in-frame clones, with some not included. Among 150,000 to 200,000 clones, around 84% were seen once, and the ten largest hold roughly 19%. The sequence was collected from an elderly woman with acute or convalescent COVID-19. The chain is built from TRBV3-1 (or the pseudogene TRBV3-2) and TRBJ2-5, with 10 bases fitting TRBD2. The sample was peripheral blood. The CDR3 bases are TGTGCCAGCAGCCAAGTGGCTAGCGGGGGGACCCAGTACTTC. Amino acids: CASSQVASGGTQYF.